The rows below give T cell receptor beta chains drawn from one sample of a study of blood T cell dynamics during melanoma immunotherapy. Some clones are missing from TCRdb's copy, which holds only in-frame ones; the method was immunoSEQ multiplex PCR. The sample lists tens of thousands of clones, approximately 88% occurring once. The specimen was blood, collected from a patient treated with checkpoint blockade. These receptors were taken from a human donor with melanoma. Each CDR3 is given with its conserved first and last residue. Each record gives: V gene, clone size, D gene, J gene, CDR3 DNA, CDR3 protein. D genes are given only for firm matches. The size field is filled for only some rows; it gives once, few, many or a size class.

v_gene: TRBV2; abundance: .; d_gene: .; j_gene: TRBJ2-7; CDR3nt: TGTGCCAGCAGTGAAACCCCCTACGAGCAGTACTTC; CDR3aa: CASSETPYEQYF
v_gene: TRBV5-5; abundance: .; d_gene: .; j_gene: TRBJ2-2; CDR3nt: TGTGCCAGCATCATGGGGGCGAACACCGGGGAGCTGTTTTTT; CDR3aa: CASIMGANTGELFF
v_gene: TRBV5-5; abundance: .; d_gene: TRBD1; j_gene: TRBJ2-3; CDR3nt: TGTGCCAGCAGCCGGGCCGGGACAGTTCACACAGATACGCAGTATTTT; CDR3aa: CASSRAGTVHTDTQYF
v_gene: TRBV19; abundance: .; d_gene: .; j_gene: TRBJ1-1; CDR3nt: TGTGCCAGTAGTAATACAGGGTCAGAAGCTTTCTTT; CDR3aa: CASSNTGSEAFF
v_gene: TRBV28; abundance: .; d_gene: .; j_gene: TRBJ1-2; CDR3nt: TGTGCCAGCAGTTTATTCAGCCGCGCATACACCTTC; CDR3aa: CASSLFSRAYTF
v_gene: TRBV7-9; abundance: once; d_gene: TRBD1; j_gene: TRBJ1-2; CDR3nt: TGTGCCAGCAGCCCGCGGAGGGGACAGGGGGCGCAAGGCTACACCTTC; CDR3aa: CASSPRRGQGAQGYTF
v_gene: TRBV4-1; abundance: few; d_gene: .; j_gene: TRBJ1-5; CDR3nt: TGCGCCAGCAGCCAACCGACAAGCCCCCGACAGCCCCAGCATTTT; CDR3aa: CASSQPTSPRQPQHF
v_gene: TRBV4-3; abundance: .; d_gene: .; j_gene: TRBJ1-1; CDR3nt: TGCGCCAGCAGCCAAGATGAACAGGGTACCGCTGAAGCTTTCTTT; CDR3aa: CASSQDEQGTAEAFF
v_gene: TRBV30; abundance: .; d_gene: TRBD1; j_gene: TRBJ1-2; CDR3nt: TGTGCCTGGGGGACAGGGGGCAGTAATGGCTACACCTTC; CDR3aa: CAWGTGGSNGYTF
v_gene: TRBV7-6; abundance: once; d_gene: .; j_gene: TRBJ2-3; CDR3nt: TGTGCCAGCAGCTTAGGTTTCATTACAGATACGCAGTATTTT; CDR3aa: CASSLGFITDTQYF
v_gene: TRBV4-2; abundance: .; d_gene: TRBD1; j_gene: TRBJ1-6; CDR3nt: TGTGCCAGCAGCCAAGGCGGACAGGGGTATAATTCACCCCTCCACTTT; CDR3aa: CASSQGGQGYNSPLHF
v_gene: TRBV2; abundance: .; d_gene: TRBD1; j_gene: TRBJ1-2; CDR3nt: TGTGCCAGCAGTGACCGGGGACAGATCTATGGCTACACCTTC; CDR3aa: CASSDRGQIYGYTF
v_gene: TRBV28; abundance: .; d_gene: .; j_gene: TRBJ1-1; CDR3nt: TGTGCCAGCAGAGGTAACACTGAAGCTTTCTTT; CDR3aa: CASRGNTEAFF
v_gene: TRBV2; abundance: .; d_gene: .; j_gene: TRBJ1-1; CDR3nt: TGTGCCAGCAGTCCCTGGGGAGGGTGGAACACTGAAGCTTTCTTT; CDR3aa: CASSPWGGWNTEAFF
v_gene: TRBV29-1; abundance: .; d_gene: .; j_gene: TRBJ1-5; CDR3nt: TGCAGCGTTGAAGGAGGGAGGGGGGGCGGTGAAAGCAATCAGCCCCAGCATTTT; CDR3aa: CSVEGGRGGGESNQPQHF
v_gene: TRBV19; abundance: .; d_gene: .; j_gene: TRBJ1-1; CDR3nt: TGTGCCAGTAGTCCCCCGAGGGTGAACACTGAAGCTTTCTTT; CDR3aa: CASSPPRVNTEAFF
v_gene: TRBV5-1; abundance: .; d_gene: .; j_gene: TRBJ1-4; CDR3nt: TGCGCCAGCAGCTACACCGGGGGAGGTGAAAAACTGTTTTTT; CDR3aa: CASSYTGGGEKLFF
v_gene: TRBV19; abundance: .; d_gene: TRBD1; j_gene: TRBJ1-5; CDR3nt: TGTGCCAGTAGTATCTATGGGGACAGGGATCAGCCCCAGCATTTT; CDR3aa: CASSIYGDRDQPQHF
v_gene: TRBV27; abundance: .; d_gene: TRBD2; j_gene: TRBJ2-5; CDR3nt: TGTGCCAGCAGTTTATCAAACAAGGGGCTAGCGGGAGTACAGAAAGAGACCCAGTACTTC; CDR3aa: CASSLSNKGLAGVQKETQYF
v_gene: TRBV9; abundance: .; d_gene: .; j_gene: TRBJ2-7; CDR3nt: TGTGCCAGCAGCGTAGGCAGGGCCCTCTCCTACGAGCAGTACTTC; CDR3aa: CASSVGRALSYEQYF
v_gene: TRBV7-3; abundance: .; d_gene: .; j_gene: TRBJ2-1; CDR3nt: TGTGCCAGCAGCTTAGGGGTAGGGCCCTCCTACAATGAGCAGTTCTTC; CDR3aa: CASSLGVGPSYNEQFF
v_gene: TRBV2; abundance: .; d_gene: TRBD2; j_gene: TRBJ2-3; CDR3nt: TGTGCCATCCGAATAGCGGGGGGGGGCACAGATACGCAGTATTTT; CDR3aa: CAIRIAGGGTDTQYF
v_gene: TRBV7-6; abundance: .; d_gene: .; j_gene: TRBJ1-1; CDR3nt: TGTGCCAGCAGCTTAGATTTATTAGGAGGGGATACTGAAGCTTTCTTT; CDR3aa: CASSLDLLGGDTEAFF
v_gene: TRBV6-6; abundance: .; d_gene: .; j_gene: TRBJ2-4; CDR3nt: TGTGCCAGCAGTACCCCTTCCGGGGCCAAAAACATTCAGTACTTC; CDR3aa: CASSTPSGAKNIQYF
v_gene: TRBV10-2; abundance: .; d_gene: .; j_gene: TRBJ1-1; CDR3nt: TGCGCCAGCAGTGAGGGGGGGTGGGCTTTCTTT; CDR3aa: CASSEGGWAFF
v_gene: TRBV9; abundance: once; d_gene: .; j_gene: TRBJ2-1; CDR3nt: TGTGCCAGCAGCCAAAGTGGGGGGCGGAATGAGCAGTTCTTC; CDR3aa: CASSQSGGRNEQFF